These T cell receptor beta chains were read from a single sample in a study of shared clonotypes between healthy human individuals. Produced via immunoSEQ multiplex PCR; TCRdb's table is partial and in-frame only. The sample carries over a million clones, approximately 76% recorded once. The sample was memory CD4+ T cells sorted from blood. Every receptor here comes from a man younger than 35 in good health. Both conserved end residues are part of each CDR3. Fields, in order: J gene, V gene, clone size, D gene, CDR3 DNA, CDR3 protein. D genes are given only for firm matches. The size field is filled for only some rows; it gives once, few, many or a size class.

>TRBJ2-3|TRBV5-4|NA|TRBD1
TGTGCCAGCAGCATCCGACAGGGGACAGATACGCAGTATTTT
CASSIRQGTDTQYF
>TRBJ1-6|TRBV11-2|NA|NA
TGTGCCAGCAGCTTACGTTCAGGGAATTCACCCCTCCACTTT
CASSLRSGNSPLHF
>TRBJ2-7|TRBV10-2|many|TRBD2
TGCGCCAGCAGTGAGTCGACTAGCGGGAGTAGGAACGAGCAGTACTTC
CASSESTSGSRNEQYF
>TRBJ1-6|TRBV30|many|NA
TGTGCCTGGAACCTCGGGTGGAATTCACCCCTCCACTTT
CAWNLGWNSPLHF
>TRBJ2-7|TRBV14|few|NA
TGTGCCGTCCCCAAGGGGCTTACCTCCTACGAGCAGTACTTC
CAVPKGLTSYEQYF
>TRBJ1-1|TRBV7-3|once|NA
TGTGCCAGCAGCAAGGGGCAGGGCACTGAAGCTTTCTTT
CASSKGQGTEAFF
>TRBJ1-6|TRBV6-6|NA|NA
TGTGCCAGCAGTCCGGACTTGAGGCGTAATTCACCCCTCCACTTT
CASSPDLRRNSPLHF
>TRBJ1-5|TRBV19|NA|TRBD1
TGTGCCAGTAGTACCGGACAGGGTAGTAATCAGCCCCAGCATTTT
CASSTGQGSNQPQHF
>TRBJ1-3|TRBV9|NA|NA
TGTGCCAGCAGCGAGGGGGTCGTCTCTGGAAACACCATATATTTT
CASSEGVVSGNTIYF
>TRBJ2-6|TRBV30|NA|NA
TGTGCCTGGAGTGTAGGGGGGGCTGGGGCCAACGTCCTGACTTTC
CAWSVGGAGANVLTF